The 6 T cell receptor beta chains below were found in one sample sequenced in a study of T cells after yellow fever vaccination. In TCRdb, the 5' RACE reads were re-called with MiXCR into one record per CDR3 protein. The sample carries hundreds of thousands of distinct CDR3 sequences, about a fifth recorded once. Specimen: PBMCs, collected 15 days after the yellow fever booster vaccination. Receptor source: a man in his thirties or forties who received the YFV17D yellow fever vaccine.

This clonotype was counted between two and nine times. V is TRBV29-1 and J is TRBJ1-6, with D perhaps TRBD1 (6 bases). CDR1 is SQVTM and CDR2 is ANQGSEA in the germline V gene. The length of the CDR3 is 12 residues. For the CDR3, the DNA is TGCGCAGCCGGACAGCCTGGTTCACCCCTCCACTTT. This sequence encodes CAAGQPGSPLHF.

The chain combines TRBV7-8 with TRBJ1-1; 7 bases are a match to TRBD1. J was trimmed by 0 bases and V by 1 base; bases with no gene match: 2. Germline V gives CDR1 SGHVS, CDR2 FQNEAQ. The CDR3 sequence is 15 residues long. The CDR3 region has the DNA TGTGCCAGCAGCTTAGGGGGACAGTTGAACACTGAAGCTTTCTTT. Protein sequence: CASSLGGQLNTEAFF. The variable domain in full, completed from reference TRBV7-8 and TRBJ1-1, reads GAGVSQSPRYKVAKRGQDVALRCDPISGHVSLFWYQQALGQGPEFLTYFQNEAQLDKSGLPSDRFFAERPEGSVSTLKIQRTQQEDSAVYLCASSLGGQLNTEAFFGQGTRLTVV.

This clonotype was counted ten times or more. The gene calls are TRBV29-1 and TRBJ2-5; D gene unclear. Looked up from germline, CDR1 is SQVTM and CDR2 is ANQGSEA. V dropped 5 bases and J dropped 2 bases, with 12 bases sitting between them. This CDR3 has 13 residues. The CDR3 spells CSVHTALQETQYF. Written as DNA, the CDR3 is TGCAGCGTTCACACGGCTCTACAAGAGACCCAGTACTTC.

This clonotype occurred a few times. The chain links TRBV5-8 to TRBJ1-1; D is ambiguous. In germline, CDR1 is SGHTS, CDR2 YDEGEE. V lost 0 bases and J lost 12, with 9 bases in between. CDR3 length: 11 residues. CDR3: CASSLEVRTFF. For the CDR3, the DNA is TGTGCCAGCAGCTTGGAAGTAAGGACTTTCTTT.

This clonotype was detected only a few times. V usage is TRBV12-3 or TRBV12-4 and J usage is TRBJ2-1; no definite D call. The CDR3 runs 12 residues. The V end was cut by 3 bases, the J end by 10 bases, with 10 bases between. The CDR3 DNA sequence: TGTGCCAGCAGTTTCGGAACAGCCGAGCAGTTCTTC. Translating gives CASSFGTAEQFF.

This chain joins TRBV14 and TRBJ2-6, with unresolved D. The V end lost 8 bases, the J end lost 2 bases, and 7 bases lay between the germline ends. The V gene's germline CDR1 is SGHDN and CDR2 FVKESK. The CDR3 is 13 amino acids. The CDR3: CASEGTGANVLTF. CDR3 in DNA: TGTGCCAGCGAAGGCACTGGGGCCAACGTCCTGACTTTC.